This entry lists 5 T cell receptor beta chains sequenced from one sample in a study of T-cell reconstitution after alpha-beta-depleted transplantation in children (dated by TCRdb to 2016 to 2018). Receptors were amplified or captured by PCR. These reads were obtained on an Illumina HiSeq 2500. Molecular barcoding was employed in the preparation of TCR libraries, with unique molecular identifiers being used to normalize TCRbeta repertoire quantification. TCRdb ran its own pipeline on the public reads, namely fastp trimming at Q25 and MiXCR clone calling, and kept in-frame beta chains. Each CDR3 protein gets just one entry, which takes the most common genes and DNA from the rows behind it. The sample has 600,000 or so distinct CDR3 sequences on record, approximately 22% of them singletons. The ten biggest clones cover 13% to 15% of the sample. The treatment or condition label of this sample denotes: allogeneic hematopoietic cell transplantation with graft depleted of TCRalphabeta T cells and CD19 B cells.

The source was PBMCs, mostly from graft donor cells, collected 360 days after TCRalphabeta/CD19-depleted stem cell transplant. These receptors originate from a boy under two years old who had a stem cell transplant for acute myeloid leukemia, so the T cells may come from the graft donor.

This clonotype was counted ten times or more. The chain carries TRBV12-3 or TRBV12-4 and TRBJ1-1; 8 bases line up with TRBD1. The CDR3 spans 18 residues. The V segment lost 2 bases and the J segment 3 bases; nucleotides outside the gene matches: 14. CDR3 DNA: TGTGCCAGCAGTTTACGGCAGGGGGCGCCTGTATCGGACACTGAAGCTTTCTTT. Translating it yields CASSLRQGAPVSDTEAFF.

This clonotype was observed at least ten times. The chain carries TRBV5-1 and TRBJ1-5, with D uncertain. Per the germline V gene, CDR1 is SGHRS and CDR2 is YFSETQ. The CDR3 is made up of 15 amino acids. V was cut by 0 bases and J by 0 bases, with 7 bases left in between. In DNA form, the CDR3 reads TGCGCCAGCAGCTTGGCGGGTTTTAGCAATCAGCCCCAGCATTTT. Translation gives CASSLAGFSNQPQHF.

This clonotype was detected many times. V usage is TRBV29-1 and J usage is TRBJ1-1, with D possibly matching TRBD1 (6 bases). The CDR3 has 12 residues. With 5 bases removed from V and 5 bases from J, the gap between germline ends came to 12 bases. Germline CDR1 reads SQVTM; CDR2 reads ANQGSEA. CDR3 amino acids: CSVSEGETEAFF. Here the CDR3 DNA reads TGCAGCGTTTCCGAGGGGGAAACTGAAGCTTTCTTT.

This clonotype was detected only a few times. A read error may account for a junction end that differs from germline. This rearrangement joins TRBV7-6 to TRBJ1-6; D is possibly TRBD1 (6 bases). The CDR3 covers 14 residues. CDR1 is SGHVS, CDR2 FNYEAQ, per germline. CDR3 sequence reads: CASSYGGADSPIHF. As DNA, the CDR3 is TGTGCCAGCAGCTACGGGGGCGCAGATTCACCCATCCACTTT.

This clonotype was seen a few times. The gene calls are TRBV9 and TRBJ2-3; 7 bases are shared with TRBD2. Germline V gene sequence: CDR1 SGDLS, CDR2 YYNGEE. The V segment lost 3 bases and the J segment 3 bases; nucleotides outside the gene matches: 10. The CDR3 is made up of 16 amino acids. The CDR3 is CASSALSGAGTDTQYF. The DNA of the CDR3 is TGTGCCAGCAGCGCCCTCAGCGGGGCGGGGACAGATACGCAGTATTTT.